The entry below gives a single T cell receptor beta chain sequence along with its context. Its target is not known. The record originates from a study of shared clonotypes between healthy human individuals. Turning to the study itself: Donors consisted of two women and three men between 18 and 49. Study observations and caveats: Against clonotypes common to all four donors, non-shared ones had lower generation probabilities.

Partitioning of CD4+ cells yielded a CD45RA+ naive subset and a CD45RA-negative memory subset. Sorted-subset replicate PCR reactions were performed with around 210 ng DNA, corresponding to tens of thousands of T cell genomes. Using immunoSEQ multiplex PCR, the repertoire was profiled, and TCRdb retains in-frame clones only, with some absent. The repertoire holds about 1.1 million clones, with approximately 78% as singletons. The CDR3 runs to 15 residues. V shed 3 bases, J shed 3 bases, and the junction held 6 bases outside the gene matches. Per germline, CDR1 KGHSH and CDR2 LQKENI. The chain joins TRBV18 to TRBJ2-5; 8 nucleotides line up with TRBD1. Material: memory CD4+ T cells from PBMCs. Stated subset: CD45RA-negative fraction. This sequence was found in a young man in good health. Some clones in this sample may be carry-over from other donors' samples. As DNA, the CDR3 is TGTGCCAGCTCACCGACAGGGGCGGCAGAAGAGACCCAGTACTTC. It codes for CASSPTGAAEETQYF.